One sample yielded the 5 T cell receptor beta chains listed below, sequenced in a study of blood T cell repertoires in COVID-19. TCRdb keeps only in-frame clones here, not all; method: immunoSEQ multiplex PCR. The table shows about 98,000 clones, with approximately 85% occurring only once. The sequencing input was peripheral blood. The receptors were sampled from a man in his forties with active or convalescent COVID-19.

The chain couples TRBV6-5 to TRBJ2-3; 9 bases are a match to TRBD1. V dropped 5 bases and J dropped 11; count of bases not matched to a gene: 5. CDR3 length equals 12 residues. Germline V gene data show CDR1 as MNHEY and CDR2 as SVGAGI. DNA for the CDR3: TGTGCCAGCAGTCCAACAGGGGGCGGGCAGTATTTT. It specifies CASSPTGGGQYF.

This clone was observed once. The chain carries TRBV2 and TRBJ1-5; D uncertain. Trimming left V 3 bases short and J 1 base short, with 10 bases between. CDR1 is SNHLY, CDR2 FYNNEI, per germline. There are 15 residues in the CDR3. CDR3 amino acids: CASSEAFLSNQPQHF. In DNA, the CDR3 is TGTGCCAGCAGTGAGGCCTTTTTGAGCAATCAGCCCCAGCATTTT. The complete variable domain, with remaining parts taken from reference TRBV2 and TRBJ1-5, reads EPEVTQTPSHQVTQMGQEVILRCVPISNHLYFYWYRQILGQKVEFLVSFYNNEISEKSEIFDDQFSVERPDGSNFTLKIRSTKLEDSAMYFCASSEAFLSNQPQHFGDGTRLSIL.

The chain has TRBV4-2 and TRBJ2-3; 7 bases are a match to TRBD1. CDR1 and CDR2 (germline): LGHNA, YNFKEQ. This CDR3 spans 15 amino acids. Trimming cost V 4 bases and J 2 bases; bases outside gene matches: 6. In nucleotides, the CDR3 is TGTGCCAGCAGCCTAGGGGGACAGAACACAGATACGCAGTATTTT. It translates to CASSLGGQNTDTQYF.

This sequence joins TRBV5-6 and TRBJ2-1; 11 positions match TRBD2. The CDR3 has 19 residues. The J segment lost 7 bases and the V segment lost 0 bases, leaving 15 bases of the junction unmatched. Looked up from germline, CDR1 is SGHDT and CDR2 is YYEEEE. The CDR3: CASSLGLAGLTLSGNEQFF. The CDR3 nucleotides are TGTGCCAGCAGCTTGGGACTAGCGGGGCTCACCCTATCGGGGAATGAGCAGTTCTTC.

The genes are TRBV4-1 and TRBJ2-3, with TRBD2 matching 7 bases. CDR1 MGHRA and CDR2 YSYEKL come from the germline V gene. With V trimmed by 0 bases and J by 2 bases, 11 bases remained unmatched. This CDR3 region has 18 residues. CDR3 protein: CASSQEPGGGAHTDTQYF. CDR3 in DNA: TGCGCCAGCAGCCAAGAGCCCGGGGGAGGGGCCCACACAGATACGCAGTATTTT.